This TCR beta chain was recovered during a study of response to subunit inactivated influenza vaccine. TCRdb re-called the RT-PCR reads with MiXCR, one entry per CDR3 protein. The data hold about 570,000 distinct CDR3 sequences, with 11% observed a single time. The CDR3 extends over 14 amino acids. Looked up from germline, CDR1 is SQVTM and CDR2 is ANQGSEA. Trimming removed 6 bases from V and 1 base from J; junction bases left unmatched: 7. This same sample was also taken into another study, of T cells expressing NK-cell markers. Turning to that study: A 5'RACE template switching approach incorporating UMIs was used to make TCR beta cDNA. Sorted CD3+CD56+NKG2C+, CD3+CD56+NKG2C- and CD3+CD56-NKG2C+ T-cell subsets were beta-chain profiled. About 1.0-7.0% of CD8+ T cells in more than 5 donors belonged to dominant NKG2C+ clonotypes. In four donors, these clonotypes also led the CD3+CD56-NKG2C+ fraction.

This chain joins TRBV29-1 and TRBJ2-3, with 7 bases matching TRBD2. This receptor was taken from a middle-aged man who received an inactivated influenza vaccine. Specimen: PBMCs from blood, collected on the day of vaccination. Here the CDR3 DNA reads TGCAGCGTGAGGGTTGCGGGGGGCACAGATACGCAGTATTTT. Protein product: CSVRVAGGTDTQYF.